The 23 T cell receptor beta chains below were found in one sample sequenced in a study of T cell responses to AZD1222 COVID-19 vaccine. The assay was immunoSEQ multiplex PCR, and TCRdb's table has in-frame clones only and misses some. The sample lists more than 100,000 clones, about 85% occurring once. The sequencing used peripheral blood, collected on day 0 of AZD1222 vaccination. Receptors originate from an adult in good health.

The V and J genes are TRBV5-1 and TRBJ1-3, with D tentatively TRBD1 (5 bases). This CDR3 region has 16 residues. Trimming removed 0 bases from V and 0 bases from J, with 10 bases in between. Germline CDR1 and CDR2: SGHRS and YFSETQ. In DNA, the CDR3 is TGCGCCAGCAGCTTGGCCACAGGTGACTCTGGAAACACCATATATTTT. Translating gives CASSLATGDSGNTIYF.

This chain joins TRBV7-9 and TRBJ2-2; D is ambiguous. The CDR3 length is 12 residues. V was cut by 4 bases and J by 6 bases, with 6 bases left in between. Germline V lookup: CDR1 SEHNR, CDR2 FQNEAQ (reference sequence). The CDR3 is CASSSLPGELFF. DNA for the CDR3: TGTGCCAGCAGCTCGCTGCCCGGGGAGCTGTTTTTT. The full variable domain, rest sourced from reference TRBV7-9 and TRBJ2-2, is DTGVSQNPRHKITKRGQNVTFRCDPISEHNRLYWYRQTLGQGPEFLTYFQNEAQLEKSRLLSDRFSAERPKGSFSTLEIQRTEQGDSAMYLCASSSLPGELFFGEGSRLTVL.

The CDR3 loop reads CSAQGGYGYTF. CDR3 DNA: TGCAGCGCCCAGGGAGGCTATGGCTACACCTTC. The J gene is TRBJ1-2, the V gene TRBV29-1, with D possibly matching TRBD1 (5 bases). The CDR3 spans 11 residues. Between the trimmed V and J ends, which lost 7 bases and 4 bases, there was a span of 10 bases. The germline CDR1 and CDR2 sequences are SQVTM and ANQGSEA.

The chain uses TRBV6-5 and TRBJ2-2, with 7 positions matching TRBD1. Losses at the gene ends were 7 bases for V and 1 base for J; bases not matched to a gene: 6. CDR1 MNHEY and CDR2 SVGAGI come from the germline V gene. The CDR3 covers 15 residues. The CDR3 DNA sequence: TGTGCCAGCACCCGACAGGGATGGAACACCGGGGAGCTGTTTTTT. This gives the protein CASTRQGWNTGELFF.

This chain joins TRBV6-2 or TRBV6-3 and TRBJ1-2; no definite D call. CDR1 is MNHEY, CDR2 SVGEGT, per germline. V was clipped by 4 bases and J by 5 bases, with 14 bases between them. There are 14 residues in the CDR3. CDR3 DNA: TGTGCCAGCAGTTTCCTCGGTCGGAGTTATGGCTACACCTTC. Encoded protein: CASSFLGRSYGYTF.

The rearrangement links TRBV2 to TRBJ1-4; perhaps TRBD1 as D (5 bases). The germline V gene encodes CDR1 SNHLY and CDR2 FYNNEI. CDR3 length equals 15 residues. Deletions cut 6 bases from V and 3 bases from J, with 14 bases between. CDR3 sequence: CASSSRQYPNEKLFF. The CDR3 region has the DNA TGTGCCAGCAGCTCCAGACAGTACCCTAATGAAAAACTGTTTTTT.

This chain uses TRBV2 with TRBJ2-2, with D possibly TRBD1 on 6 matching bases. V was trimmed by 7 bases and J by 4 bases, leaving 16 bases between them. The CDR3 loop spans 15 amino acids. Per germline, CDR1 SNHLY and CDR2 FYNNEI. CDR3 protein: CASKKAGERTGELFF. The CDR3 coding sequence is TGTGCCAGCAAGAAGGCAGGGGAGCGCACCGGGGAGCTGTTTTTT.

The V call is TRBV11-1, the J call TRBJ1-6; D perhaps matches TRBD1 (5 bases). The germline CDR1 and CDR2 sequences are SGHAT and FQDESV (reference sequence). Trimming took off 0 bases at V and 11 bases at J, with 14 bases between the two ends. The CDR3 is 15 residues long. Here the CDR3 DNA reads TGTGCCAGCAGCTTAGCCAACTCAGGGAAAGCACCCCTCCACTTT. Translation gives CASSLANSGKAPLHF.

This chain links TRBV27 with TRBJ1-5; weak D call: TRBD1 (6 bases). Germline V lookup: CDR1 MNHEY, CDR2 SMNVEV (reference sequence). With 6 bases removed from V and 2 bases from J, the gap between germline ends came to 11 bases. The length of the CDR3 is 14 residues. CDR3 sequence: CASSRGMGNQPQHF. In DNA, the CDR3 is TGTGCCAGCAGCAGGGGTATGGGCAATCAGCCCCAGCATTTT.

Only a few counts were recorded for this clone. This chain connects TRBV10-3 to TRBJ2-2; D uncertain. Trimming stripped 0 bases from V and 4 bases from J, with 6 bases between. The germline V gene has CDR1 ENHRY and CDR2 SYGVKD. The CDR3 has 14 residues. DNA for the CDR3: TGTGCCATCAGTGAGTCAGGGATCACCGGGGAGCTGTTTTTT. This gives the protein CAISESGITGELFF.

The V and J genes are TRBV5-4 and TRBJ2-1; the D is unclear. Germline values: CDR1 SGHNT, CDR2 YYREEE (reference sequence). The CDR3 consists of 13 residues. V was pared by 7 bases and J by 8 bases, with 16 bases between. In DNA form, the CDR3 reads TGTGCCAGCTCCGCGCATACCCCCCATGAGCAGTTCTTC. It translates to CASSAHTPHEQFF.

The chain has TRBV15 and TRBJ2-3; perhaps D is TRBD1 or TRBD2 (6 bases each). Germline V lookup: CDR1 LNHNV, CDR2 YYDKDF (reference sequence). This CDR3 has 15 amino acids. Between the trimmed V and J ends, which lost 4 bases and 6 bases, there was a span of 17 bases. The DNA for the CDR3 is TGTGCCACCAGCAACCGTGGGGGGCCCTTGGATACGCAGTATTTT. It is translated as CATSNRGGPLDTQYF.

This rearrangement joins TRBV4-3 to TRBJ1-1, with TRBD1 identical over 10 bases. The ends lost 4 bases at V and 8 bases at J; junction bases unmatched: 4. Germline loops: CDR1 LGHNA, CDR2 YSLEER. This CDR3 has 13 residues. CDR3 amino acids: CASSLRQGAEAFF. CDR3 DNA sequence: TGCGCCAGCAGCCTTCGACAGGGGGCCGAAGCTTTCTTT.

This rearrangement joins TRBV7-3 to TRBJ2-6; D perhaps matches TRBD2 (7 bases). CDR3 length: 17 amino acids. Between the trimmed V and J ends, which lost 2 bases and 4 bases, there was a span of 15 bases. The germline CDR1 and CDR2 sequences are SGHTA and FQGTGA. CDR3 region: CASSLLGAGLGANVLTF. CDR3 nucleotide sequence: TGTGCCAGCAGCTTACTGGGGGCGGGACTAGGGGCCAACGTCCTGACTTTC. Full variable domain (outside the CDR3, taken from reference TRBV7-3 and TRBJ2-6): GAGVSQTPSNKVTEKGKYVELRCDPISGHTALYWYRQSLGQGPEFLIYFQGTGAADDSGLPNDRFFAVRPEGSVSTLKIQRTERGDSAVYLCASSLLGAGLGANVLTFGAGSRLTVL.

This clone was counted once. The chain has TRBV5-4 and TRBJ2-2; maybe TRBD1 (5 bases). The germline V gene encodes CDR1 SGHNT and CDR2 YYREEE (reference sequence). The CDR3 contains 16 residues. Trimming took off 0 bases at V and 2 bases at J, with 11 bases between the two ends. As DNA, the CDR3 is TGTGCCAGCAGCTTGGGTTTAGGGGCCAACACCGGGGAGCTGTTTTTT. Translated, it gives CASSLGLGANTGELFF.

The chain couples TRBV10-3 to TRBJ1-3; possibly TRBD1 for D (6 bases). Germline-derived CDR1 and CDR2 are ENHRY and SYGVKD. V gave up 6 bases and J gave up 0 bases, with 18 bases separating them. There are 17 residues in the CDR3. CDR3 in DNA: TGTGCCATCAGACGGTGGGAGGGGGACGGCTCTGGAAACACCATATATTTT. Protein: CAIRRWEGDGSGNTIYF.

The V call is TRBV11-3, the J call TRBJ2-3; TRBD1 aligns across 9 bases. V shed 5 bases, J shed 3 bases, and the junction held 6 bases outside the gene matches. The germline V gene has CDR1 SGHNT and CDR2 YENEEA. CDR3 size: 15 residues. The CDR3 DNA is TGTGCCAGCAGCCCGACAGGGGGAGTAACAGATACGCAGTATTTT. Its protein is CASSPTGGVTDTQYF. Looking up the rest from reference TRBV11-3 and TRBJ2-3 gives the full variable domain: EAGVVQSPRYKIIEKKQPVAFWCNPISGHNTLYWYLQNLGQGPELLIRYENEEAVDDSQLPKDRFSAERLKGVDSTLKIQPAELGDSAVYLCASSPTGGVTDTQYFGPGTRLTVL.

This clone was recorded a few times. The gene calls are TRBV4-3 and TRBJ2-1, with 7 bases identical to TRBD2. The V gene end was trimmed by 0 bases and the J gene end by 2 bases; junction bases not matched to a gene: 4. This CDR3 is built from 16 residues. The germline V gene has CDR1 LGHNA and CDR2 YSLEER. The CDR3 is CASSQELGGTYNEQFF. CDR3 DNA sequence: TGCGCCAGCAGCCAAGAATTGGGGGGGACCTACAATGAGCAGTTCTTC.

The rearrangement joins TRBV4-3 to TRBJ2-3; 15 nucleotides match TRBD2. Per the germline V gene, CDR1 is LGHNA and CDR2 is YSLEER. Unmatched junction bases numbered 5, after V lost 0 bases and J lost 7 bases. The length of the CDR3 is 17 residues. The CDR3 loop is CASSQDRGLAGGNTQYF. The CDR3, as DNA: TGCGCCAGCAGCCAAGATCGTGGACTAGCGGGGGGGAATACGCAGTATTTT.

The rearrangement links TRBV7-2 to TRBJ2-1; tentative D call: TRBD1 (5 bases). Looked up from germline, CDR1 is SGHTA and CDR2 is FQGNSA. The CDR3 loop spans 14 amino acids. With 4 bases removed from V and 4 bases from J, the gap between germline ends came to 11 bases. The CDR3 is CASSSDRTYNEQFF. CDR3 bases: TGTGCCAGCAGCTCAGACAGAACTTACAATGAGCAGTTCTTC.

The chain's CDR3 is CASSSRTGGIVDTQYF. The CDR3 region has the DNA TGTGCCAGCAGCTCTCGGACAGGGGGCATTGTAGATACGCAGTATTTT. The rearrangement joins TRBV14 to TRBJ2-3, with 11 positions matching TRBD1. J lost 5 bases, V lost 5 bases, and 9 bases had no gene match. Germline lookup yields CDR1 SGHDN and CDR2 FVKESK. The CDR3 loop spans 16 amino acids.

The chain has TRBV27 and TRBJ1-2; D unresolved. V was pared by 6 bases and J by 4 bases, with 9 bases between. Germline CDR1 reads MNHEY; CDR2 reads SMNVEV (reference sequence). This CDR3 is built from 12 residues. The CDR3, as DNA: TGTGCCAGCAGCGACGGGCCCTATGGCTACACCTTC. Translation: CASSDGPYGYTF.

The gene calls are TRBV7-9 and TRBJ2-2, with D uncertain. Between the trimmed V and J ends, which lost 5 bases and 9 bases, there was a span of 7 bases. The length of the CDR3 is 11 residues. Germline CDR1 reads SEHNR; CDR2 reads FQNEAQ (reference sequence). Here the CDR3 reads CASSPRRELFF. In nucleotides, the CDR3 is TGTGCCAGCAGCCCGCGGCGGGAGCTGTTTTTT.